The 20 T cell receptor beta chains given below trace back to one sample, sequenced in a study of blood T cell repertoires in COVID-19. Assay used: immunoSEQ multiplex PCR; TCRdb lists only in-frame clones, some missing. The sample holds roughly 120,000 clones, around 85% seen once. The source material was peripheral blood. The receptors come from a man in his sixties or seventies who had recovered from COVID-19.

This chain links TRBV6-5 with TRBJ2-5; possible D gene TRBD2, 7 bases. From germline, CDR1 is MNHEY and CDR2 SVGAGI. Trimming pared 11 bases from V and 3 bases from J, leaving 10 bases between. The length of the CDR3 is 11 residues. This CDR3 reads CAAGAEETQYF. CDR3 DNA: TGTGCCGCGGGGGCGGAAGAGACCCAGTACTTC.

The chain uses TRBV6-2 or TRBV6-3 and TRBJ2-7; 13 bases are shared with TRBD2. Trimming took 5 bases from V and 4 from J; bases not matched to a gene: 5. In germline, CDR1 is MNHEY, CDR2 SVGEGT. The CDR3 sequence is 15 residues long. The DNA of the CDR3 is TGTGCCAGCAGTCCGACTAGCGGGAGGAGGTACGAGCAGTACTTC. Residues: CASSPTSGRRYEQYF.

J is TRBJ1-1 and V is TRBV6-5; D is perhaps TRBD1 (6 bases). The V and J ends lost 6 bases and 3 bases respectively, with 17 bases between them. Germline loops: CDR1 MNHEY, CDR2 SVGAGI. This CDR3 has 15 amino acids. CDR3 in amino acids: CASRQGIRSDTEAFF. As DNA, the CDR3 is TGTGCCAGCAGACAGGGAATACGATCGGACACTGAAGCTTTCTTT.

This chain uses TRBV4-1 with TRBJ2-7, with D perhaps TRBD2 (6 bases). Germline CDR1 and CDR2: MGHRA and YSYEKL. Between the trimmed V and J ends, which lost 0 bases and 7 bases, there was a span of 19 bases. The CDR3 sequence is 16 residues long. CDR3 bases: TGCGCCAGCAGCCAAGAGCGGGGAGACCTCGTAGAGGAGCAGTACTTC. Translation gives CASSQERGDLVEEQYF.

The chain combines TRBV5-1 with TRBJ2-3; a weak D match, TRBD1 (6 bases). The CDR3 spans 16 residues. V was clipped by 2 bases and J by 0 bases, with 13 bases between them. Germline V gene lookup returns CDR1 SGHRS and CDR2 YFSETQ. In nucleotides, the CDR3 is TGCGCCAGCAGCTTACAGGGAACAGCTAGCACAGATACGCAGTATTTT. As protein: CASSLQGTASTDTQYF.

This clone was recorded only once. The V gene is TRBV6-5, the J gene TRBJ1-6; 8 nucleotides line up with TRBD1. CDR1 MNHEY and CDR2 SVGAGI come from the germline V gene. The length of the CDR3 is 14 residues. The trim removed 6 bases at V and 7 bases at J, leaving 5 bases unmatched. In nucleotides, the CDR3 is TGTGCCAGCAGCCTGGACAGGGACAATTCACCCCTCCACTTT. Protein product: CASSLDRDNSPLHF.

The count of this clone is one. This rearrangement joins TRBV15 to TRBJ2-5; a possible D gene is TRBD1 (5 bases). The V end lost 0 bases, the J end lost 4 bases, and 12 bases lay between the germline ends. The length of the CDR3 is 15 residues. Germline loops: CDR1 LNHNV, CDR2 YYDKDF (reference sequence). The CDR3 protein is CATSREWSGLETQYF. CDR3 sequence (DNA): TGTGCCACCAGCAGAGAATGGTCAGGGCTAGAGACCCAGTACTTC.

This clone was found a few times. CDR3 amino acids: CASSLNWEQFF. As DNA, the CDR3 is TGTGCCAGCAGTCTTAACTGGGAGCAGTTCTTC. V is TRBV11-2 and J is TRBJ2-1; no reliable D call. The germline V gene encodes CDR1 SGHAT and CDR2 FQNNGV. Trimming cost V 6 bases and J 10 bases, with 10 bases left between them. The CDR3 runs to 11 residues. Filled out from reference TRBV11-2 and TRBJ2-1, the complete variable domain reads EAGVAQSPRYKIIEKRQSVAFWCNPISGHATLYWYQQILGQGPKLLIQFQNNGVVDDSQLPKDRFSAERLKGVDSTLKIQPAKLEDSAVYLCASSLNWEQFFGPGTRLTVL.

This clone showed up just once. This rearrangement joins TRBV5-1 to TRBJ2-7, with D tentatively TRBD1 (6 bases). V lost 1 base, J lost 4 bases, and 12 bases lay in between. The CDR3 loop spans 14 amino acids. The germline V gene has CDR1 SGHRS and CDR2 YFSETQ. In DNA form, the CDR3 reads TGCGCCAGCAGCTTGTCCGGGACAATATACGAGCAGTACTTC. Its translation: CASSLSGTIYEQYF.

Remarks on this clone: A much larger clone differs from this one at a single base, so this may be a read error. This sequence joins TRBV7-2 and TRBJ2-7, with TRBD2 matching over 7 bases. The CDR3 is 14 amino acids. Germline CDR1 and CDR2: SGHTA and FQGNSA. Trimming took 0 bases from V and 3 from J; bases not matched to a gene: 2. For the CDR3, the DNA is TGTGCCAGCAGCTTAGCGGGAGGGCTCTACGAGCAGTACTTC. This codes for CASSLAGGLYEQYF.

The V gene is TRBV10-3, the J gene TRBJ2-7; D is unresolved. The V gene's germline CDR1 is ENHRY and CDR2 SYGVKD. This CDR3 spans 12 amino acids. Trimming pared 4 bases from V and 2 bases from J, leaving 6 bases between. The CDR3 DNA is TGTGCCATCAGTGCGTTAACCTACGAGCAGTACTTC. This encodes CAISALTYEQYF.

The V call is TRBV20-1, the J call TRBJ2-1, with 9 bases that match TRBD2. The V and J ends lost 3 bases and 2 bases, in that order; junction bases with no gene match: 2. The CDR3 extends over 14 amino acids. CDR1 is DFQATT, CDR2 SNEGSKA, per germline (reference sequence). The CDR3 loop reads CSASASGAYNEQFF. DNA for the CDR3: TGCAGTGCTAGTGCTAGCGGGGCCTACAATGAGCAGTTCTTC.

V and J are TRBV5-1 and TRBJ1-1; a possible D gene is TRBD1 (5 bases). Germline V gene data show CDR1 as SGHRS and CDR2 as YFSETQ. V dropped 3 bases and J dropped 4 bases, with 13 bases sitting between them. The CDR3 loop spans 14 amino acids. The CDR3 sequence: CASSWGTGGTEAFF. CDR3 nucleotides: TGCGCCAGCAGCTGGGGTACGGGGGGCACTGAAGCTTTCTTT.

CDR3 sequence: CASRKDSGSGNTIYF. The CDR3 DNA sequence: TGTGCCAGCAGGAAAGACAGTGGCTCTGGAAACACCATATATTTT. The V and J genes are TRBV5-5 and TRBJ1-3; a possible D gene is TRBD1 (5 bases). The CDR3 spans 15 residues. Trimming took off 5 bases at V and 0 bases at J, with 12 bases between the two ends. Germline V gene sequence: CDR1 SGHKS, CDR2 YYEKEE (reference sequence).

The rearrangement links TRBV6-1 to TRBJ1-2, with D maybe TRBD1 (5 bases). Germline assignment: CDR1 MNHNS and CDR2 SASEGT. The V end lost 3 bases, the J end lost 4 bases, and 24 bases lay between the germline ends. This CDR3 is 18 amino acids long. The CDR3, as DNA: TGTGCCAGCAGTGACAAGTATAAAGGGGCCATAGCAATCTATGGCTACACCTTC. Its protein product is CASSDKYKGAIAIYGYTF.

In its sample, this clone was seen a few times. The chain carries TRBV28 and TRBJ1-2; a weak D match, TRBD1 (6 bases). CDR3 length: 17 residues. Trimming pared 5 bases from V and 8 bases from J, leaving 27 bases between. Germline CDR1 reads MDHEN; CDR2 reads SYDVKM. CDR3 coding DNA: TGTGCCAGCAGTACCCCCTCGGGAGGGGGGATTATCGGGGGCTACACCTTC. Protein sequence: CASSTPSGGGIIGGYTF.

V and J are TRBV24-1 and TRBJ2-1, with 9 bases lining up with TRBD1. Per germline, CDR1 KGHDR and CDR2 SFDVKD. V was pared by 4 bases and J by 6 bases, with 9 bases of the junction left unmatched. The CDR3 consists of 16 residues. CDR3 in amino acids: CATSDQDRGRRNEQFF. The DNA for the CDR3 is TGTGCCACCAGTGACCAGGACAGGGGACGTCGCAATGAGCAGTTCTTC.

V and J are TRBV30 and TRBJ1-5; TRBD1 agrees at 8 bases. CDR1 and CDR2 (germline): GTSNPN, SVGIG (reference sequence). Germline trimming cut 2 bases from V and 5 bases from J; bases unmatched to any gene: 5. This CDR3 region has 14 residues. The CDR3 nucleotides are TGTGCCTGGAGTCCGGGACAGGTGTATCAGCCCCAGCATTTT. Translating it yields CAWSPGQVYQPQHF.

The chain combines TRBV5-1 with TRBJ2-3; 7 nucleotides line up with TRBD1. CDR3 length: 15 amino acids. Trimming removed 0 bases from V and 6 bases from J; junction bases left unmatched: 7. CDR1 and CDR2 (germline): SGHRS, YFSETQ. In DNA form, the CDR3 reads TGCGCCAGCAGCTTGGAGTCAGGGGGTAAGGATACGCAGTATTTT. Translation: CASSLESGGKDTQYF.

This clone was seen only once. The chain carries TRBV29-1 and TRBJ2-7; 10 nucleotides line up with TRBD1. This CDR3 is 13 amino acids long. Germline V lookup: CDR1 SQVTM, CDR2 ANQGSEA. The trim removed 5 bases at V and 2 bases at J, leaving 3 bases unmatched. The CDR3 protein is CSVRGQGPYEQYF. CDR3 DNA sequence: TGCAGCGTTCGGGGACAGGGGCCCTACGAGCAGTACTTC.